These 32 T cell receptor beta chains were sequenced from one sample in a study of regulatory T cells in long-lasting Graves disease. Stated time point: newly diagnosed GD, antithyroid drugs for less than 3 months. PBMC RNA served as the TCR library source. Through Arm-PCR of CDR3 regions and iRepertoire HTBI primers, TCR beta libraries were built. In TCRdb, the multiplex PCR reads were re-called with MiXCR into one record per CDR3 protein. The sample includes 500,000 or so distinct CDR3 sequences, under 20% seen only once; the top ten take 12%. The same sample was also studied in work on T cells in Graves' hyperthyroidism and ophthalmopathy.

The material sequenced was peripheral blood mononuclear cells (PBMCs), taken at new diagnosis, from a patient treated with antithyroid drugs. The origin of the receptors is a man aged 35-49 years with Graves disease.

In its sample, this clonotype was seen a few times. This chain joins TRBV7-9 and TRBJ2-2; 13 nucleotides agree with TRBD2. V gave up 5 bases and J gave up 7 bases; unmatched junction bases: 7. Germline V CDR1 and CDR2: SEHNR, FQNEAQ (reference sequence). This CDR3 spans 16 amino acids. The CDR3 sequence is CASSPSGTSGNGELFF. The CDR3 DNA sequence: TGTGCCAGCAGCCCATCAGGGACTAGCGGGAACGGGGAGCTGTTTTTT.

This clonotype was recorded at least ten times. This sequence joins TRBV15 and TRBJ2-7; D gene uncertain. The V end was cut by 1 base, the J end by 6 bases, with 10 bases between. The CDR3 is 13 residues long. Looked up from germline, CDR1 is LNHNV and CDR2 is YYDKDF (reference sequence). CDR3 loop: CATSRATTLEQYF. CDR3 bases: TGTGCCACCAGCAGAGCGACGACTCTCGAGCAGTACTTC.

This clonotype appeared many times. The chain uses TRBV2 and TRBJ2-7; D is undetermined. The ends were cut back, 5 bases at V and 2 bases at J, with 10 bases in the middle. The CDR3 is 13 residues long. Germline V CDR1 and CDR2: SNHLY, FYNNEI. For the CDR3, the DNA is TGTGCCAGCAGTTTCGACTTGACCTACGAGCAGTACTTC. This translates into CASSFDLTYEQYF. The variable domain in full, completed from reference TRBV2 and TRBJ2-7, reads EPEVTQTPSHQVTQMGQEVILRCVPISNHLYFYWYRQILGQKVEFLVSFYNNEISEKSEIFDDQFSVERPDGSNFTLKIRSTKLEDSAMYFCASSFDLTYEQYFGPGTRLTVT.

The chain uses TRBV5-6 and TRBJ2-1, with TRBD2 matching over 10 bases. Per germline, CDR1 SGHDT and CDR2 YYEEEE. The CDR3 totals 19 residues. The junction had 15 bases not matched to a gene; V was cut back by 3 bases and J by 3 bases. CDR3 in amino acids: CASSSLAGGLSMFYNEQFF. In DNA, the CDR3 is TGTGCCAGCAGCTCATTAGCGGGAGGCTTAAGCATGTTCTACAATGAGCAGTTCTTC.

This clonotype was picked up a small number of times. The V call is TRBV20-1, the J call TRBJ2-7; 13 nucleotides align to TRBD2. This CDR3 has 17 amino acids. Germline loops: CDR1 DFQATT, CDR2 SNEGSKA (reference sequence). V gave up 1 base and J gave up 7 bases; unmatched junction bases: 13. The CDR3 DNA reads as TGCAGTGCTAGAGGGACTAGCGGGAGCATGGGGGTGGGGGAGCAGTACTTC. Translating gives CSARGTSGSMGVGEQYF.

This clonotype was counted at least ten times. This chain links TRBV3-1 with TRBJ1-1; D possibly corresponds to TRBD1 (5 bases). CDR1 is LGHDT, CDR2 YNNKEL, per germline (reference sequence). V shed 2 bases and J shed 6 bases, with 10 bases lying between them. The CDR3 sequence is 13 residues long. The CDR3 coding sequence is TGTGCCAGCAGCCAAACCCGGGGGGCTGAAGCTTTCTTT. Translating it yields CASSQTRGAEAFF.

This clonotype has only a few counts. The junction and the germline gene differ at one end; a read error may be behind it. The chain combines TRBV7-7 with TRBJ2-1, with 10 bases aligning to TRBD2. Germline V gene lookup returns CDR1 SSHAT and CDR2 FNYEAQ (reference sequence). There are 15 residues in the CDR3. CDR3 amino acids: CASSVASGRDAEQFF. Written as DNA, the CDR3 is TGTGCTAGCAGCGTAGCTAGCGGGAGAGACGCTGAGCAGTTCTTC.

This clonotype was found many times. The chain combines TRBV7-8 with TRBJ2-5, with TRBD2 matching over 8 bases. Germline CDR1 is SGHVS and CDR2 is FQNEAQ. V dropped 1 base and J dropped 7; count of bases not matched to a gene: 2. The CDR3 has 13 residues. The CDR3 DNA sequence: TGTGCCAGCAGCTTAGGGGCGGGGGGGACCCAGTACTTC. This codes for CASSLGAGGTQYF.

This clonotype was seen many times. The chain joins TRBV28 to TRBJ2-3; D uncertain. The CDR3 contains 11 residues. Looked up from germline, CDR1 is MDHEN and CDR2 is SYDVKM. V dropped 7 bases and J dropped 5 bases, with 7 bases sitting between them. CDR3 bases: TGTGCCAGCACCTGGGGAGATACGCAGTATTTT. Protein: CASTWGDTQYF.

This clonotype was recorded at least ten times. The V and J genes are TRBV7-6 and TRBJ2-1, with TRBD2 matching over 8 bases. The CDR3 runs 14 residues. V shed 2 bases and J 7 bases; nucleotides not matched to a gene: 4. Germline CDR1 and CDR2: SGHVS and FNYEAQ. CDR3 bases: TGTGCCAGCAGCTTAAGCGGGGGCCCAAATGAGCAGTTCTTC. This translates into CASSLSGGPNEQFF.

This clonotype was counted ten times or more. The chain joins TRBV2 to TRBJ2-6, with D perhaps matching TRBD1 (6 bases). This CDR3 has 15 amino acids. With 7 bases removed from V and 4 bases from J, the gap between germline ends came to 14 bases. Germline values: CDR1 SNHLY, CDR2 FYNNEI. CDR3: CASKPGETGANVLTF. The CDR3 nucleotides read TGTGCCAGCAAGCCAGGGGAGACGGGGGCCAACGTCCTGACTTTC.

This clonotype was counted at least ten times. The chain couples TRBV28 to TRBJ2-7; unclear D gene. V shed 10 bases and J shed 1 base, with 14 bases lying between them. The CDR3 length is 13 residues. Germline V lookup: CDR1 MDHEN, CDR2 SYDVKM. The CDR3 here is CATSFWRSYEQYF. CDR3 DNA: TGTGCCACCTCTTTCTGGAGATCCTACGAGCAGTACTTC.

The V gene is TRBV9, the J gene TRBJ2-1; D is undetermined. The CDR3 sequence is 12 residues long. V was pared by 3 bases and J by 9 bases, with 10 bases between. Germline CDR1 reads SGDLS; CDR2 reads YYNGEE. CDR3 coding DNA: TGTGCCAGCAGCGCAAGTTCCGCTGAGCAGTTCTTC. Translating gives CASSASSAEQFF.

Comment on this clonotype: Sequence at one end of the junction differs from germline and may be a read error. The chain combines TRBV5-5 with TRBJ1-1; no clear D gene. The CDR3 totals 14 residues. Germline V gene sequence: CDR1 SGHKS, CDR2 YYEKEE (reference sequence). CDR3 DNA: TGTGCCAGCAGCTTGTTAAAATTGAACACTGAAACTTTCTTT. Its translation is CASSLLKLNTETFF.

This clonotype was seen ten or more times. CDR3 in amino acids: CASSWVAGEADTQYF. In DNA form, the CDR3 reads TGTGCCAGCAGCTGGGTAGCGGGAGAAGCAGATACGCAGTATTTT. V is TRBV7-8 and J is TRBJ2-3, with 9 nucleotides matching TRBD2. The CDR3 length is 15 residues. Germline V CDR1 and CDR2: SGHVS, FQNEAQ. V shed 4 bases and J 4 bases; nucleotides not matched to a gene: 6. The complete variable domain, with remaining parts taken from reference TRBV7-8 and TRBJ2-3, reads GAGVSQSPRYKVAKRGQDVALRCDPISGHVSLFWYQQALGQGPEFLTYFQNEAQLDKSGLPSDRFFAERPEGSVSTLKIQRTQQEDSAVYLCASSWVAGEADTQYFGPGTRLTVL.

This clonotype has only a few counts. The J gene is TRBJ1-2, the V gene TRBV12-3 or TRBV12-4, with D perhaps matching TRBD1 (6 bases). The CDR3 sequence is 13 residues long. V dropped 5 bases and J dropped 8 bases, with 15 bases sitting between them. CDR3 in amino acids: CASSRLGGTGYTF. CDR3 sequence (DNA): TGTGCCAGCAGTCGGTTAGGGGGAACCGGCTACACCTTC.

This clonotype was seen repeatedly, ten times or more. The CDR3 nucleotides are TGCAGTGCTAGGGAAAATAAGGACAGGATTAGCTCCTACGAGCAGTACTTC. It translates to CSARENKDRISSYEQYF. This sequence joins TRBV20-1 and TRBJ2-7, with 7 nucleotides matching TRBD1. The CDR3 consists of 17 residues. Per germline, CDR1 DFQATT and CDR2 SNEGSKA (reference sequence). Trimming at V came to 3 bases and at J to 0 bases, leaving 14 bases not matched to a gene.

A note on this clonotype: This may be a read error: a much more frequent sequence differs by one nucleotide. This sequence joins TRBV11-3 and TRBJ2-1, with 8 positions matching TRBD2. Germline CDR1 reads SGHNT; CDR2 reads YENEEA. The CDR3 runs to 15 residues. DNA of the CDR3: TGTGCCAGCAGCCCCAGACTAGCGAGGGGGAATGGGCAGTTCTTC. Its translation: CASSPRLARGNGQFF.

As concerns this clonotype: With a much larger clone just one base away, this may be a read error. As DNA, the CDR3 is TGTGCCAGCAGCACGAAGTCCGGGCGCTCCTACAATGAGCAGTTCTTC. Translated, it gives CASSTKSGRSYNEQFF. The gene calls are TRBV11-2 and TRBJ2-1; D not resolved. Germline CDR1 SGHAT, CDR2 FQNNGV. The CDR3 runs to 16 residues. The V gene lost 5 bases and the J gene lost 0 bases, with 14 bases spanning the gap.

This clonotype has just a few counts. This chain joins TRBV5-1 and TRBJ2-1; 7 bases line up with TRBD2. The length of the CDR3 is 18 residues. The V and J ends lost 0 bases and 5 bases, in that order; junction bases with no gene match: 14. Germline V gene lookup returns CDR1 SGHRS and CDR2 YFSETQ. CDR3: CASSLVGGRGARDNEQFF. DNA of the CDR3: TGCGCCAGCAGCTTGGTCGGGGGGAGGGGCGCGAGGGACAATGAGCAGTTCTTC. Variable domain in full (rest from reference TRBV5-1 and TRBJ2-1): KAGVTQTPRYLIKTRGQQVTLSCSPISGHRSVSWYQQTPGQGLQFLFEYFSETQRNKGNFPGRFSGRQFSNSRSEMNVSTLELGDSALYLCASSLVGGRGARDNEQFFGPGTRLTVL.

This clonotype was seen a few times. The chain uses TRBV28 and TRBJ2-1, with D tentatively TRBD1 or TRBD2 (9 bases each). Per germline, CDR1 MDHEN and CDR2 SYDVKM. The CDR3 has 20 amino acids. The V end lost 5 bases, the J end lost 5 bases, and 31 bases lay between the germline ends. The CDR3 sequence: CASSPTPGQGGLAGHNEQFF. In DNA form, the CDR3 reads TGTGCCAGCAGTCCAACCCCGGGACAGGGTGGGCTAGCGGGGCACAATGAGCAGTTCTTC.

The chain links TRBV6-4 to TRBJ2-7; TRBD2 aligns across 8 bases. This CDR3 is built from 14 residues. Looked up from germline, CDR1 is MRHNA and CDR2 is SNTAGT. V shed 5 bases, J shed 4 bases, and the junction held 7 bases outside the gene matches. The CDR3 loop is CASSYTGGIYEQYF. Here the CDR3 DNA reads TGTGCCAGCAGTTACACGGGAGGGATTTACGAGCAGTACTTC.

CDR3 residues: CATSDSLHGGLGGELFF. CDR3 in DNA: TGTGCCACCAGTGATTCCCTGCACGGGGGGCTTGGCGGGGAGCTGTTTTTT. This chain joins TRBV24-1 and TRBJ2-2, with D tentatively TRBD2 (7 bases). This CDR3 comprises 17 residues. The germline V and J ends were trimmed by 2 bases and 7 bases, with 19 bases remaining between them. The germline gives CDR1 KGHDR, CDR2 SFDVKD.

This clonotype was found many times. V is TRBV3-1 and J is TRBJ1-1, with TRBD1 matching 7 bases. From germline, CDR1 is LGHDT and CDR2 YNNKEL (reference sequence). The CDR3 spans 15 residues. Trimming cost V 4 bases and J 4 bases; bases outside gene matches: 9. CDR3 residues: CASSPMSTGITEAFF. CDR3 coding DNA: TGTGCCAGCAGCCCAATGTCGACAGGGATCACTGAAGCTTTCTTT. The variable domain in full, with the rest retrieved from reference TRBV3-1 and TRBJ1-1, is DTAVSQTPKYLVTQMGNDKSIKCEQNLGHDTMYWYKQDSKKFLKIMFSYNNKELIINETVPNRFSPKSPDKAHLNLHINSLELGDSAVYFCASSPMSTGITEAFFGQGTRLTVV.

The chain employs TRBV11-2 and TRBJ2-1; 13 bases fit TRBD2. V shed 6 bases and J 0 bases; nucleotides not matched to a gene: 2. This CDR3 spans 16 amino acids. CDR1 is SGHAT, CDR2 FQNNGV, per germline. The DNA for the CDR3 is TGTGCCAGCAGATGGACTAGCGGGAGCTCCTACAATGAGCAGTTCTTC. It is translated as CASRWTSGSSYNEQFF.

This clonotype was counted ten times or more. The chain employs TRBV2 and TRBJ1-1; D gene ambiguous. The V end was cut by 4 bases, the J end by 6 bases, with 9 bases between. Germline V lookup: CDR1 SNHLY, CDR2 FYNNEI. CDR3 length: 12 amino acids. CDR3 in DNA: TGTGCCAGCAGTGGGAAAGGTCCTGAAGCTTTCTTT. Its translation: CASSGKGPEAFF. The full variable domain, with the rest looked up from reference TRBV2 and TRBJ1-1, is EPEVTQTPSHQVTQMGQEVILRCVPISNHLYFYWYRQILGQKVEFLVSFYNNEISEKSEIFDDQFSVERPDGSNFTLKIRSTKLEDSAMYFCASSGKGPEAFFGQGTRLTVV.

In its sample, this clonotype was seen many times. This rearrangement joins TRBV6-2 or TRBV6-3 to TRBJ2-1; D unclear. The CDR3 is 15 amino acids. V was clipped by 0 bases and J by 0 bases, with 6 bases between them. The germline gives CDR1 MNHEY, CDR2 SVGEGT. The CDR3 coding sequence is TGTGCCAGCAGTTACTCGACTCGCTCCTACAATGAGCAGTTCTTC. Amino acids: CASSYSTRSYNEQFF.

J is TRBJ1-2 and V is TRBV12-3 or TRBV12-4, with TRBD1 matching 9 bases. V gave up 6 bases and J gave up 7 bases; unmatched junction bases: 9. This CDR3 comprises 14 residues. The CDR3 coding sequence is TGTGCCAGCAGCCGGGGACAGGGAATAAGTGGCTACACCTTC. Its protein is CASSRGQGISGYTF.

This clonotype was observed a handful of times. A single base separates this from a much larger clone, so it may be a read error. V gene TRBV11-2 combines with J gene TRBJ2-7; 9 bases align to TRBD1. CDR1 and CDR2 (germline): SGHAT, FQNNGV. The CDR3 totals 15 residues. The CDR3 loop is CASSRSGTGLYGQYF. The CDR3 nucleotides are TGTGCCAGCAGCCGTTCCGGGACAGGGTTATACGGGCAGTACTTC.

The chain employs TRBV15 and TRBJ1-3; D gene unclear. CDR3 length: 15 residues. CDR1 and CDR2 (germline): LNHNV, YYDKDF (reference sequence). The V end lost 3 bases, the J end lost 0 bases, and 9 bases lay between the germline ends. The CDR3 loop reads CATSRGLSSGNTIYF. As DNA, the CDR3 is TGTGCCACCAGCAGGGGTTTGTCCTCTGGAAACACCATATATTTT.

A few counts support this clonotype. This sequence joins TRBV12-3 or TRBV12-4 and TRBJ2-1; 8 positions agree with TRBD2. CDR3 length equals 14 residues. Trimming at V came to 6 bases and at J to 2 bases, leaving 3 bases not matched to a gene. As DNA, the CDR3 is TGTGCCAGCAGGGGCGGGAGGACCTACAATGAGCAGTTCTTC. Translated: CASRGGRTYNEQFF.

This clonotype was detected many times. V is TRBV6-2 or TRBV6-3 and J is TRBJ2-7, with 10 positions matching TRBD2. The germline CDR1 and CDR2 sequences are MNHEY and SVGEGT. V was clipped by 2 bases and J by 3 bases; unmatched bases: 16. The CDR3 has 19 amino acids. CDR3 loop: CASSYVIGLAGEILYEQYF. Written as DNA, the CDR3 is TGTGCCAGCAGTTACGTGATAGGGCTAGCGGGAGAAATTCTCTACGAGCAGTACTTC.